This T cell receptor beta chain was sequenced for a study of tumor and adjacent non-tumor tissue in lung cancer. Study at large: Stage I to III disease affected about nine men and roughly five women aged about 31 to 80. Each sample yielded millions of productive TCRbeta reads on average.

The length of the CDR3 is 18 residues. The germline gives CDR1 SGHRS, CDR2 YFSETQ. Whole-study findings and limits: Compared with tumor, normal lung showed significantly lower TCR diversity. Top 100 clones took a larger repertoire share in normal lung.

RNA was extracted from bulk tissue without any cell sorting. Distant lung tissue was collected more than 3 cm away from the tumor edge. Concerning this clonotype itself: What it binds is not known. A much larger clone lies one base from this, so it may be a read error.

Three rounds of nested PCR, following a modified ARM-PCR protocol, produced the TCRbeta library. TCRdb processed the multiplex PCR reads anew with MiXCR; each CDR3 protein has one entry. Altogether approximately 100,000 distinct CDR3 sequences are present, around three fifths being singletons, with the ten largest covering around 19%. V and J are TRBV5-1 and TRBJ2-1; the D call may be TRBD1 or TRBD2 (5 bases each). The specimen was distant non-tumor lung tissue. The sequence derives from a man aged 25-45 years with non-small cell lung cancer. CDR3 DNA: TGCGCCAGCAGCTTGGGGATTGGGGCGGGTCCATCCTACAAAGAGCAGTTCTTC. It translates to CASSLGIGAGPSYKEQFF.